This entry describes one TCR beta chain. Amplification used 60 Vbeta primers and 13 Jbeta primers. Here immunoSEQ multiplex PCR was the method, and the copy in TCRdb shows in-frame clones only, minus some. This table has about 50,000 clones, around 82% appearing once. These data come from a study of cytomegalovirus exposure and HLA in healthy donors. Germline CDR1 and CDR2: SGHVS and FQNEAQ. V was trimmed by 0 bases and J by 11 bases, leaving 20 bases between them. The CDR3 runs 16 residues. Sequenced input: PBMCs. This chain uses TRBV7-8 with TRBJ1-5, with D possibly TRBD1 on 5 matching bases. This clonotype was sampled from a man between 25 and 39 years old in good health and CMV-seropositive. CDR3 sequence reads: CASSLARQPTYQSQHF. The CDR3 nucleotides read TGTGCCAGCAGCTTAGCGAGACAGCCTACCTATCAATCCCAGCATTTT.